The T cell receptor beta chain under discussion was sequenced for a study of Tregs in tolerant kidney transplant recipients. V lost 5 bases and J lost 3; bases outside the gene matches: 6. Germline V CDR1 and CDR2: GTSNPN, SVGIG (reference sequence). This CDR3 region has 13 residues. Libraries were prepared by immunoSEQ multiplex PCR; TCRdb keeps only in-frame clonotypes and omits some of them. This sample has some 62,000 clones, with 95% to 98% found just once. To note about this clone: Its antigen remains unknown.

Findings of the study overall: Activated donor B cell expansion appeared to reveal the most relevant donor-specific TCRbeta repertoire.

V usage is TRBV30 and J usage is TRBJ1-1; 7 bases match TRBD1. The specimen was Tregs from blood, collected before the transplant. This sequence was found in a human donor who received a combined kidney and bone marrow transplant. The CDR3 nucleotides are TGTGCCTGGTACCTGACAGGGTACACTGAAGCTTTCTTT. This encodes CAWYLTGYTEAFF.